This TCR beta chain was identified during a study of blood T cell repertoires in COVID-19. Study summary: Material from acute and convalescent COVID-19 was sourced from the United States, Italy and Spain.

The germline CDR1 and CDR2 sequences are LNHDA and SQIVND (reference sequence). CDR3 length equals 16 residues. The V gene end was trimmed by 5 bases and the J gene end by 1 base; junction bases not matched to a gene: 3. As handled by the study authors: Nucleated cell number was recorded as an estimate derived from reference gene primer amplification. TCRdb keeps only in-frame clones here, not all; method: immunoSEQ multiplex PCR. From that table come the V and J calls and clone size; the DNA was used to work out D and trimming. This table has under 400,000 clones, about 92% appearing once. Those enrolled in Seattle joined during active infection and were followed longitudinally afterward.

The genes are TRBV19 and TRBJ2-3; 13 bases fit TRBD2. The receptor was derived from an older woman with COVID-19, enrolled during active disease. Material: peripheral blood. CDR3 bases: TGTGCCAGTAGTCCGGGACTAGCGGGGCGCACAGATACGCAGTATTTT. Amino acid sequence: CASSPGLAGRTDTQYF.